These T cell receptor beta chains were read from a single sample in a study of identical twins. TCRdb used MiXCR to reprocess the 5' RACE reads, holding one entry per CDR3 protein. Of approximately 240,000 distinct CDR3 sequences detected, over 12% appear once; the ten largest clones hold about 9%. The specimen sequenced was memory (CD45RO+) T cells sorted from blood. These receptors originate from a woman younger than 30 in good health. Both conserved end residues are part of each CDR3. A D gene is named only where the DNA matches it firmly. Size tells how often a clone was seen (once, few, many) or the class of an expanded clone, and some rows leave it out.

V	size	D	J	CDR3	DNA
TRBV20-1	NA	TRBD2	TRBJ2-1	CSALRTSGMRTEQFF	TGCAGTGCTTTGCGGACTAGCGGGATGAGGACTGAGCAGTTCTTC
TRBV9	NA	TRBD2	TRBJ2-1	CASSARPGLAGGPSNEQFF	TGTGCCAGCAGCGCACGACCGGGACTAGCGGGAGGGCCCTCGAATGAGCAGTTCTTC
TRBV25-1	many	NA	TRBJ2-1	CASEQGRDEQFF	TGTGCCAGTGAACAGGGTAGGGATGAGCAGTTCTTC
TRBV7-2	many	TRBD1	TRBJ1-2	CASSLAGQNYGYTF	TGTGCCAGCAGCTTAGCGGGACAGAACTATGGCTACACCTTC
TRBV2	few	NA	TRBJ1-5	CASSGGLVQPQHF	TGTGCCAGCAGTGGAGGGCTTGTCCAGCCCCAGCATTTT
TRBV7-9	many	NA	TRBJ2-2	CASSSPDHYTGELFF	TGTGCCAGCAGCTCGCCCGACCACTACACCGGGGAGCTGTTTTTT
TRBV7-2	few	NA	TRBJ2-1	CASRRSFSHNEQFF	TGTGCCAGCAGGCGTAGCTTTAGCCACAATGAGCAGTTCTTC
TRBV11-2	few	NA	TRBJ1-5	CASSRRRDQPQHF	TGTGCCAGCAGCCGACGGAGGGATCAGCCCCAGCATTTT
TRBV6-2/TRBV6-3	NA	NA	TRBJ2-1	CASSRGQSSYNEQFF	TGTGCCAGCTCCAGGGGCCAGTCTTCCTACAATGAGCAGTTCTTC
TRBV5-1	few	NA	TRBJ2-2	CASSLVLPGTGELFF	TGCGCCAGCAGCTTGGTACTACCGGGTACCGGGGAGCTGTTTTTT
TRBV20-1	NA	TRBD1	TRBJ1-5	CSARPGGRGQPQHF	TGCAGTGCTAGACCAGGGGGCCGGGGACAGCCCCAGCATTTT
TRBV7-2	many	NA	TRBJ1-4	CASSVRSPGMEKLFF	TGTGCCAGCAGCGTCCGATCCCCCGGTATGGAAAAACTGTTTTTT
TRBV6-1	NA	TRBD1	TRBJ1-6	CASSRTGTENSPLHF	TGTGCCAGCAGTCGCACCGGGACAGAAAATTCACCCCTCCACTTT
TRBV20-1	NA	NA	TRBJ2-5	CSAHDGRETQYF	TGCAGTGCTCATGACGGACGGGAGACCCAGTACTTC
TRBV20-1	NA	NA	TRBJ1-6	CSARGTVDSPLHF	TGCAGTGCTAGAGGGACGGTGGATTCACCCCTCCACTTT
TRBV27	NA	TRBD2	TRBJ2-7	CASSYKRETYEQYF	TGTGCCAGCAGTTATAAGCGGGAGACGTACGAGCAGTACTTC
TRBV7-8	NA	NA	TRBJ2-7	CASSPTLNSYEQYF	TGTGCCAGCAGCCCCACACTGAACTCCTACGAGCAGTACTTC
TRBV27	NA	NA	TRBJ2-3	CASSFYPGPPTDTQYF	TGTGCCAGCAGTTTCTATCCGGGTCCGCCGACAGATACGCAGTATTTT
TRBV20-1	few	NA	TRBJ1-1	CSARSRSRANEAFF	TGCAGTGCTAGGTCGAGGAGTAGGGCGAATGAAGCTTTCTTT
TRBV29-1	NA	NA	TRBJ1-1	CSEKGTANTEAFF	TGCAGCGAAAAAGGGACCGCGAACACTGAAGCTTTCTTT
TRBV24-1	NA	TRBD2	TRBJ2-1	CATSDPYSGRGDEQFF	TGTGCCACCAGTGATCCCTATAGCGGGAGGGGCGATGAGCAGTTCTTC
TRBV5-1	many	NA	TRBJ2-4	CASSPGMGNIQYF	TGCGCCAGCAGCCCGGGCATGGGCAACATTCAGTACTTC
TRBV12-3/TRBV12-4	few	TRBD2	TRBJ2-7	CASSVGLGTYEQYF	TGTGCCAGCAGTGTCGGACTAGGAACCTACGAGCAGTACTTC
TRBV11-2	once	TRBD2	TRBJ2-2	CASSFTLAGGPGGELFF	TGTGCCAGCAGCTTCACTTTAGCGGGGGGGCCGGGCGGGGAGCTGTTTTTT
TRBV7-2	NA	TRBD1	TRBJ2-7	CASRPSGTGTYEQYF	TGTGCCAGCAGGCCATCCGGGACAGGGACGTACGAGCAGTACTTC
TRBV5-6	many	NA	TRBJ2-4	CASSLGLDLAKNIQYF	TGTGCCAGCAGCTTGGGACTGGATTTAGCCAAAAACATTCAGTACTTC
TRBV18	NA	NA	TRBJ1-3	CASSQSSTVNSGNTIYF	TGTGCCAGCTCCCAATCGTCGACAGTGAACTCTGGAAACACCATATATTTT
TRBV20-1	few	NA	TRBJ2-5	CSARPYQETQYF	TGCAGTGCTAGGCCATACCAAGAGACCCAGTACTTC
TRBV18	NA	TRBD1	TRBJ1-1	CASSFAGQANEAFF	TGTGCCAGCTCATTCGCCGGACAGGCGAATGAAGCTTTCTTT